The rows below give T cell receptor beta chains drawn from one sample of a study of identical twins. TCRdb reanalysed the 5' RACE reads using MiXCR and keeps one entry per CDR3 protein. The table has nearly 200,000 distinct CDR3 sequences, around a sixth seen once. In addition, the sample was reused for a study of T cells expressing NK-cell markers.

The source material was CD8+ T cells sorted from blood. The receptors were sampled from a woman under 30 in good health. Both conserved end residues are part of each CDR3. Each record gives: V gene, J gene, clone size, D gene, CDR3 length, CDR3 protein, CDR3 DNA. D genes are given only for firm matches. The listing skips clone size in some rows; elsewhere it reads once, few, many or a size class.

TRBV29-1	TRBJ1-2	few	.	11	CSVGANYGYTF	TGCAGCGTTGGAGCTAACTATGGCTACACCTTC
TRBV6-5	TRBJ2-7	few	.	13	CASSYGSASEQYF	TGTGCCAGCAGTTACGGTAGTGCTAGCGAGCAGTACTTC
TRBV27	TRBJ2-1	few	.	15	CASSLLTAVGNEQFF	TGTGCCAGCAGTTTATTGACCGCGGTAGGCAATGAGCAGTTCTTC
TRBV20-1	TRBJ2-1	few	TRBD2	20	CSAFTPRGRLAGPTYNEQFF	TGCAGCGCCTTTACCCCTCGGGGAAGGCTAGCGGGGCCGACCTACAATGAGCAGTTCTTC
TRBV6-1	TRBJ1-4	.	.	15	CASRNRNRGNEKLFF	TGTGCCAGCAGGAACAGGAATCGGGGTAATGAAAAACTGTTTTTT
TRBV7-9	TRBJ1-1	.	TRBD1	16	CASSLDPTGANTEAFF	TGTGCCAGCAGCTTGGACCCCACAGGGGCAAACACTGAAGCTTTCTTT
TRBV12-3/TRBV12-4	TRBJ2-7	few	.	14	CASSLDTGLAEQYF	TGTGCCAGCAGTCTAGATACCGGGTTGGCGGAGCAGTACTTC
TRBV27	TRBJ1-1	.	.	13	CAAAAGKNTEAFF	TGTGCCGCAGCGGCGGGGAAGAACACTGAAGCTTTCTTT
TRBV11-2	TRBJ2-7	few	TRBD2	14	CASATGGLLYEQYF	TGTGCCAGCGCCACGGGAGGACTGCTTTACGAGCAGTACTTC
TRBV4-3	TRBJ2-7	.	TRBD2	20	CASSPGLAGRYDHFRGAQYF	TGCGCCAGCAGCCCGGGACTAGCGGGACGCTACGATCACTTTCGTGGGGCGCAGTACTTC
TRBV9	TRBJ2-5	few	.	17	CASSLSPPQAQQETQYF	TGTGCCAGCAGCTTATCCCCCCCCCAGGCCCAACAAGAGACCCAGTACTTC
TRBV27	TRBJ2-1	few	TRBD2	15	CASIVTSGAYNEQFF	TGTGCCAGCATCGTCACTAGCGGGGCCTACAATGAGCAGTTCTTC
TRBV12-3/TRBV12-4	TRBJ2-3	.	TRBD2	15	CASRGAGGRTDTQYF	TGTGCCAGCAGGGGAGCGGGAGGGCGAACAGATACGCAGTATTTT
TRBV9	TRBJ2-2	.	.	14	CASSPRESTGELFF	TGTGCCAGCAGCCCCCGGGAGAGTACCGGGGAGCTGTTTTTT
TRBV20-1	TRBJ1-2	few	.	13	CRVIGQRSAGYTF	TGCAGAGTAATTGGACAGCGCTCAGCTGGCTACACCTTC
TRBV12-5	TRBJ2-3	few	.	16	CASGSQRDTFTDTQYF	TGTGCTAGTGGTTCGCAAAGGGACACTTTCACAGATACGCAGTATTTT
TRBV9	TRBJ2-3	many	.	11	CASSATDTQYF	TGTGCCAGCAGCGCTACAGATACGCAGTATTTT
TRBV29-1	TRBJ1-1	.	.	12	CSIYLASSEAFF	TGCAGCATCTACCTCGCGTCATCTGAAGCTTTCTTT
TRBV12-3/TRBV12-4	TRBJ2-2	few	.	15	CASSLSGFDTGELFF	TGTGCCAGCAGTTTATCGGGGTTCGACACCGGGGAGCTGTTTTTT
TRBV9	TRBJ2-5	few	TRBD2	16	CASSELGGGGQETQYF	TGTGCCAGCAGCGAATTGGGCGGGGGGGGACAAGAGACCCAGTACTTC
TRBV15	TRBJ2-7	.	.	15	CATSGYTIDVYEQYF	TGTGCCACCAGCGGTTACACCATAGACGTTTACGAGCAGTACTTC
TRBV20-1	TRBJ1-3	few	.	12	CSARDEENTIYF	TGCAGTGCTAGAGATGAGGAAAACACCATATATTTT
TRBV5-5	TRBJ1-2	few	.	17	CASSYTLRQGRINGYTF	TGTGCCAGCAGCTATACTCTCCGGCAGGGGAGAATCAATGGCTACACCTTC
TRBV5-1	TRBJ2-1	many	.	15	CASSLGDGPYNEQFF	TGCGCCAGCAGCTTGGGTGACGGACCCTACAATGAGCAGTTCTTC
TRBV5-1	TRBJ2-1	few	.	16	CASTPGFLSSYNEQFF	TGCGCCAGCACCCCCGGTTTCCTGAGCTCCTACAATGAGCAGTTCTTC
TRBV27	TRBJ2-1	few	.	16	CASSLSTARPYNEQFF	TGTGCCAGCAGTTTATCAACAGCGCGACCGTACAATGAGCAGTTCTTC
TRBV6-4	TRBJ1-1	few	.	13	CASSRRVLAEAFF	TGTGCCAGCAGTCGAAGGGTACTCGCTGAAGCTTTCTTT
TRBV30	TRBJ1-2	.	TRBD1	13	CAWRGTGGYGYTF	TGTGCCTGGAGGGGGACAGGAGGTTATGGCTACACCTTC
TRBV15	TRBJ2-7	few	.	13	CATSRENWDEQYF	TGTGCCACCAGCAGGGAGAACTGGGACGAGCAGTACTTC
TRBV4-3	TRBJ2-3	few	.	15	CASSQEDRAGDTQYF	TGCGCCAGCAGCCAAGAGGATAGAGCGGGAGATACGCAGTATTTT
TRBV13	TRBJ1-6	few	.	13	CASGVMDNSPLHF	TGTGCCAGCGGAGTAATGGATAATTCACCCCTCCACTTT
TRBV4-1	TRBJ1-1	few	.	15	CASSQAPRGNTEAFF	TGCGCCAGCAGCCAAGCGCCACGAGGGAACACTGAAGCTTTCTTT
TRBV19	TRBJ2-7	.	.	15	CASSPAWGRVNEQYF	TGTGCCAGTAGCCCGGCCTGGGGCAGGGTAAACGAGCAGTACTTC
TRBV11-3	TRBJ2-3	few	.	15	CASNPRGPSTDTQYF	TGTGCCAGCAACCCGCGGGGACCGAGCACAGATACGCAGTATTTT
TRBV5-1	TRBJ2-2	few	.	15	CASSPPVPNTGELFF	TGCGCCAGCAGCCCTCCTGTTCCGAACACCGGGGAGCTGTTTTTT
TRBV15	TRBJ2-1	.	TRBD2	15	CATSRESGGYNEQFF	TGTGCCACCAGCAGAGAAAGCGGGGGCTACAATGAGCAGTTCTTC
TRBV13	TRBJ1-1	.	.	15	CASSLPGSKGTEAFF	TGTGCCAGCAGCTTACCCGGATCCAAGGGGACTGAAGCTTTCTTT
TRBV12-3/TRBV12-4	TRBJ2-7	.	TRBD2	13	CASSRTSGSEQYF	TGTGCCAGCAGTCGGACTAGCGGGAGCGAGCAGTACTTC
TRBV4-3	TRBJ1-1	few	.	13	CASSQDRRTEAFF	TGCGCCAGCAGCCAAGACCGACGCACTGAAGCTTTCTTT
TRBV9	TRBJ2-7	.	.	14	CASSALGRPYEQYF	TGTGCCAGCAGCGCGCTAGGAAGACCCTACGAGCAGTACTTC
TRBV7-2	TRBJ2-1	few	TRBD1	16	CASSADTGASYNEQFF	TGTGCCAGCAGCGCCGATACAGGGGCCTCCTACAATGAGCAGTTCTTC